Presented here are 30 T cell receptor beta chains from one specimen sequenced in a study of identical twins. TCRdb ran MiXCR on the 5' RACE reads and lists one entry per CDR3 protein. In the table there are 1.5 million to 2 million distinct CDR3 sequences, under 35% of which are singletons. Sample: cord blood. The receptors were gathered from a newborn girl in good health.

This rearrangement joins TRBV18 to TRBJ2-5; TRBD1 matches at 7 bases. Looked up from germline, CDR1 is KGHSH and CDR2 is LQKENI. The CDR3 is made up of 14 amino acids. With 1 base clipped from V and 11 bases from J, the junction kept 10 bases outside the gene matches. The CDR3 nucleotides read TGTGCCAGCTCACCACAGGGGGCCCACAATGAGCAGTACTTC. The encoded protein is CASSPQGAHNEQYF.

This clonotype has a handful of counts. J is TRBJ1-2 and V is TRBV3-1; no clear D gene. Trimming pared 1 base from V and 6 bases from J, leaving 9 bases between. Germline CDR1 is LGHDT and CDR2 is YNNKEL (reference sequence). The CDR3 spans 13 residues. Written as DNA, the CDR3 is TGTGCCAGCAGCCAAGCGGCCAGCCATGGCTACACCTTC. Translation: CASSQAASHGYTF.

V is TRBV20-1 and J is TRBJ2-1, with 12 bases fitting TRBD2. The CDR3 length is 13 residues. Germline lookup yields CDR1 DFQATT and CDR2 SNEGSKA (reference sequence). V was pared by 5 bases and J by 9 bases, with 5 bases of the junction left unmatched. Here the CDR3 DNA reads TGCAGTGCTGAAGGGACTAGCGGGCCTGAGCAGTTCTTC. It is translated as CSAEGTSGPEQFF.

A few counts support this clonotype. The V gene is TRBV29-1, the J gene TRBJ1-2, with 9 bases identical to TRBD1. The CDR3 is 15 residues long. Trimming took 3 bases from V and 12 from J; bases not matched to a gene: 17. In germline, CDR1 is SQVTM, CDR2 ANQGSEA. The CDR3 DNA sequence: TGCAGCGTTGAGGCGATGGATGGACAGGGGTCCGTTAACACCTTC. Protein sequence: CSVEAMDGQGSVNTF.

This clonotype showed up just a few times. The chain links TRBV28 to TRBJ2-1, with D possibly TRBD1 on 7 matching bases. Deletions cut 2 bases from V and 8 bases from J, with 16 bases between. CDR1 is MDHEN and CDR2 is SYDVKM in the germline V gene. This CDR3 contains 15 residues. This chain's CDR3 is CASSLGQGGGYEQFF. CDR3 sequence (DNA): TGTGCCAGCAGTTTAGGGCAGGGGGGAGGATATGAGCAGTTCTTC.

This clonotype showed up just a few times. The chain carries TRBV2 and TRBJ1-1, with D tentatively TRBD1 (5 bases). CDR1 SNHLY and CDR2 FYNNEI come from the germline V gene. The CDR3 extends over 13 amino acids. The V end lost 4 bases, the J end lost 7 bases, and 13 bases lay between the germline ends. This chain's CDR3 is CASSGVGRDEAFF. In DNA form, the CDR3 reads TGTGCCAGCAGTGGTGTTGGCAGGGATGAAGCTTTCTTT.

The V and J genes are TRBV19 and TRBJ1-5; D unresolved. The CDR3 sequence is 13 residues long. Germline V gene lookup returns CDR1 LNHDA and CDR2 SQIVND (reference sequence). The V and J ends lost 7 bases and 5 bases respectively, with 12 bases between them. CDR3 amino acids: CASTTRRDQPQHF. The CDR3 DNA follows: TGTGCCAGTACGACTAGGCGCGATCAGCCCCAGCATTTT.

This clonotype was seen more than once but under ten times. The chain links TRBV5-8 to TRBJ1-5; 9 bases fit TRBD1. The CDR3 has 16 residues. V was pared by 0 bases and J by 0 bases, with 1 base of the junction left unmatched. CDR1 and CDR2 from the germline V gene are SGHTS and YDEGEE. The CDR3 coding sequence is TGTGCCAGCAGCTTGGGGGACAGGGTTAGCAATCAGCCCCAGCATTTT. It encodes CASSLGDRVSNQPQHF. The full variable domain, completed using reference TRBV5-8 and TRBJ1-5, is EAGVTQSPTHLIKTRGQQATLRCSPISGHTSVYWYQQALGLGLQFLLWYDEGEERNRGNFPPRFSGRQFPNYSSELNVNALELEDSALYLCASSLGDRVSNQPQHFGDGTRLSIL.

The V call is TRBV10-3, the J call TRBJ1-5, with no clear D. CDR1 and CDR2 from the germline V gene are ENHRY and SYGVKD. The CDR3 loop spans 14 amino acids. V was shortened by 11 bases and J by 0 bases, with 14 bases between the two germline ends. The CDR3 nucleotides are TGTGCCTCACAAGCTGACGGTAGCAATCAGCCCCAGCATTTT. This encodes CASQADGSNQPQHF.

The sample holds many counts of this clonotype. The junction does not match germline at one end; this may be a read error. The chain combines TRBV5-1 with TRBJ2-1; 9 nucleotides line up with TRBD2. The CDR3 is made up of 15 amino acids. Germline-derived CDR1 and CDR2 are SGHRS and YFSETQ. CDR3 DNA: TGTGCCAGCAGCCTTGGGACTAGCCCCTACAATGAGCAGTTCTTC. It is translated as CASSLGTSPYNEQFF.

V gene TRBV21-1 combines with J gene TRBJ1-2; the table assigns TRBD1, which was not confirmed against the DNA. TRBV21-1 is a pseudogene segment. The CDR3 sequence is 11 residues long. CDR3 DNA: TGTGCCAGCAGGGGGACAGATGGCTACACCTTC. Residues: CASRGTDGYTF.

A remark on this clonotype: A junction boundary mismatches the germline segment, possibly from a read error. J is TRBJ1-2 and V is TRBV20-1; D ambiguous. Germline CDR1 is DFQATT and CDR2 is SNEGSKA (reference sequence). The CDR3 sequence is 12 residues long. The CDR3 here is CSARNLNYGHTF. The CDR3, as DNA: TGCAGTGCTAGAAACCTTAACTATGGCCACACCTTC.

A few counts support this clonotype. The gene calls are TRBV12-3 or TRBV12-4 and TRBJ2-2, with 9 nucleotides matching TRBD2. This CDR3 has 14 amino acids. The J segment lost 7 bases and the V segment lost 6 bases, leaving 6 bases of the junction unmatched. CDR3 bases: TGTGCCAGCAGCCCTAGCGGGGCTGGCGGGGAGCTGTTTTTT. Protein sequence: CASSPSGAGGELFF.

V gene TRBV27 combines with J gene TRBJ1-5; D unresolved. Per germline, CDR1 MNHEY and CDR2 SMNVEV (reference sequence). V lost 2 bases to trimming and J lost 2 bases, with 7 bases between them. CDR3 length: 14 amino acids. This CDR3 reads CASSLSVGNQPQHF. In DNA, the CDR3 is TGTGCCAGCAGTTTAAGCGTTGGCAATCAGCCCCAGCATTTT.

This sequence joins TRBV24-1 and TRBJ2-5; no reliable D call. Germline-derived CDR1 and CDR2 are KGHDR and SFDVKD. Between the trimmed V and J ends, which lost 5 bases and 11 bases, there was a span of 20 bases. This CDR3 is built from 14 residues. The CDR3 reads CATSGMDRGSEQYF. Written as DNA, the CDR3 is TGTGCCACCAGTGGGATGGACCGAGGAAGTGAGCAGTACTTC.

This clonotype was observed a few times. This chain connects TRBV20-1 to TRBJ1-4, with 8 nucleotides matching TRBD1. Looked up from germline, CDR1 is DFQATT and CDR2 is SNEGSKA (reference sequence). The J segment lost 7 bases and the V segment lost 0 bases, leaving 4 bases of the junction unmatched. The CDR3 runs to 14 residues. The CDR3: CSARERTGFEKLFF. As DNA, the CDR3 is TGCAGTGCTAGAGAACGGACAGGGTTTGAAAAACTGTTTTTT.

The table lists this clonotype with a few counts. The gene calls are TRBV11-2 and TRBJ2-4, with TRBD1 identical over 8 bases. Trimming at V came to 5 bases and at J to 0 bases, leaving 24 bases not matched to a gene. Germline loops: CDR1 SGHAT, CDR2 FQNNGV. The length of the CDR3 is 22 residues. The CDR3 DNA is TGTGCCAGCAGCCTTCCTTTTGACCGGACAGGGCCTGTTGAACTAGCCAAAAACATTCAGTACTTC. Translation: CASSLPFDRTGPVELAKNIQYF. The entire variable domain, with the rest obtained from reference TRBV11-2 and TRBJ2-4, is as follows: EAGVAQSPRYKIIEKRQSVAFWCNPISGHATLYWYQQILGQGPKLLIQFQNNGVVDDSQLPKDRFSAERLKGVDSTLKIQPAKLEDSAVYLCASSLPFDRTGPVELAKNIQYFGAGTRLSVL.

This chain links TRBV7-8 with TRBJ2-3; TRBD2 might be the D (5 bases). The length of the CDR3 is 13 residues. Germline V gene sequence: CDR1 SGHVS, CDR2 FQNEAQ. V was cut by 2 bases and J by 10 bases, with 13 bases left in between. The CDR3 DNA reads TGTGCCAGCAGCTTATTAGCGACTAAGGCGCAGTATTTT. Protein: CASSLLATKAQYF.

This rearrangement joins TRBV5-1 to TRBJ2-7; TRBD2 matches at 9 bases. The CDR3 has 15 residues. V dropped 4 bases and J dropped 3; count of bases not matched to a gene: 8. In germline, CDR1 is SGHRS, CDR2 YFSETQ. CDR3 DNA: TGCGCCAGCAGCAATAATAGCGGGAGCTTCTACGAGCAGTACTTC. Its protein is CASSNNSGSFYEQYF. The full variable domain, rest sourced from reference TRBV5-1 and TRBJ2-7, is KAGVTQTPRYLIKTRGQQVTLSCSPISGHRSVSWYQQTPGQGLQFLFEYFSETQRNKGNFPGRFSGRQFSNSRSEMNVSTLELGDSALYLCASSNNSGSFYEQYFGPGTRLTVT.

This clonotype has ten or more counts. The CDR3 DNA follows: TGTGCCAGCAGCGTAACTCCAGACCTGGGGGAGACCCAGTACTTC. Its translation: CASSVTPDLGETQYF. The chain uses TRBV9 and TRBJ2-5, with unresolved D. This CDR3 region has 15 residues. Germline CDR1 SGDLS, CDR2 YYNGEE. V gave up 1 base and J gave up 5 bases, with 15 bases separating them. Supplemented by reference TRBV9 and TRBJ2-5, the full variable domain reads DSGVTQTPKHLITATGQRVTLRCSPRSGDLSVYWYQQSLDQGLQFLIQYYNGEERAKGNILERFSAQQFPDLHSELNLSSLELGDSALYFCASSVTPDLGETQYFGPGTRLLVL.

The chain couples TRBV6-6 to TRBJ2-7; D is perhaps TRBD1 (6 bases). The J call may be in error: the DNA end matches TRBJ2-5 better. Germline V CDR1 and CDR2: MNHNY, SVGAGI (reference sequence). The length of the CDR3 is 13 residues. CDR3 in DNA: TGTGCCAGCTACAACAGGGATGTAGAGACCCAGTACTTC. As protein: CASYNRDVETQYF.

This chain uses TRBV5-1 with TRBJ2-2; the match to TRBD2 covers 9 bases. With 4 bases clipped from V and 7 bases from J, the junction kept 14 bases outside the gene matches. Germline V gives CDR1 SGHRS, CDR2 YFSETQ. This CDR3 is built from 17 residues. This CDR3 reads CASSATFAGGHDGELFF. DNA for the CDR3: TGCGCCAGCAGCGCCACGTTTGCGGGGGGGCACGACGGGGAGCTGTTTTTT.

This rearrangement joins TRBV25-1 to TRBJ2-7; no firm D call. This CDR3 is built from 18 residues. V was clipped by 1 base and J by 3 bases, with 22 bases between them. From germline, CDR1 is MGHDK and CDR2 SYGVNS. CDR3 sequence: CASSELGSLGDSGYEQYF. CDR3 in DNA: TGTGCCAGCAGTGAATTAGGGTCCTTAGGAGACTCCGGCTACGAGCAGTACTTC.

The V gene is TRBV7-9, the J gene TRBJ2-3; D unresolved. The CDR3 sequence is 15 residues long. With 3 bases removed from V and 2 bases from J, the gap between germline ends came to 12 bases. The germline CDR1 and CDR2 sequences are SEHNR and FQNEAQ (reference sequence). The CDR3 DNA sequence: TGTGCCAGCAGCTTTAAGACGGCCTTCACAGATACGCAGTATTTT. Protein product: CASSFKTAFTDTQYF.

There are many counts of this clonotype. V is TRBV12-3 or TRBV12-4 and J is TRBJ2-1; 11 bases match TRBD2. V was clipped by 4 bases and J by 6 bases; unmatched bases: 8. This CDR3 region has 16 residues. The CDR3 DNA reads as TGTGCCAGCAGTTCTATCGGGCTAGCGGGAGGCAATGAGCAGTTCTTC. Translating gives CASSSIGLAGGNEQFF.

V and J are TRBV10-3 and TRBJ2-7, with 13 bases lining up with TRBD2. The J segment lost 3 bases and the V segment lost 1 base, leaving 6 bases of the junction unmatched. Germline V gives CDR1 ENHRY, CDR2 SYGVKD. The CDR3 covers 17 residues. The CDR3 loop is CAISELGTSGALYEQYF. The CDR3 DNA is TGTGCCATCAGTGAGTTGGGGACTAGCGGGGCCCTCTACGAGCAGTACTTC.

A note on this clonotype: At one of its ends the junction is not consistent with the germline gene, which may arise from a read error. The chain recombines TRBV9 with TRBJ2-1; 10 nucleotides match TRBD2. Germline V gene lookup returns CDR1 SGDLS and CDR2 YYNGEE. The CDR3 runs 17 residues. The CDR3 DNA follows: TGTGCCAGCGGCGTAGGCACGCGGACTAGCGGCTACAATGAGCAGTTCTTC. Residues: CASGVGTRTSGYNEQFF.

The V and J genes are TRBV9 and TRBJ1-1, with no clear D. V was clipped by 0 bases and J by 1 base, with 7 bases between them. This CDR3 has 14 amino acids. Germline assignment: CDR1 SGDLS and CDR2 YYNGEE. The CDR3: CASSVAPRNTEAFF. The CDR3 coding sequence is TGTGCCAGCAGCGTAGCTCCCAGGAACACTGAAGCTTTCTTT.

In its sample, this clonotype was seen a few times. The CDR3 protein is CASRPGGTGGGEAFF. In DNA, the CDR3 is TGTGCCAGCAGGCCAGGCGGAACAGGGGGCGGTGAAGCTTTCTTT. The rearrangement joins TRBV6-5 to TRBJ1-1; TRBD1 matches at 9 bases. Germline V gene data show CDR1 as MNHEY and CDR2 as SVGAGI. V shed 6 bases, J shed 7 bases, and the junction held 12 bases outside the gene matches. The CDR3 is 15 residues long.

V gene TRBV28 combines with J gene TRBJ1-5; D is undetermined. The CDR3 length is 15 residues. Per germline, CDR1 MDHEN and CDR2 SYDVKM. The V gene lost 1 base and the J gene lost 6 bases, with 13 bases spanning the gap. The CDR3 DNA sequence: TGTGCCAGCAGTTTATCGGTGCGGGGAAGTCAGCCCCAGCATTTT. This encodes CASSLSVRGSQPQHF. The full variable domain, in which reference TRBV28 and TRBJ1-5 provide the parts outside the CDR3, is DVKVTQSSRYLVKRTGEKVFLECVQDMDHENMFWYRQDPGLGLRLIYFSYDVKMKEKGDIPEGYSVSREKKERFSLILESASTNQTSMYLCASSLSVRGSQPQHFGDGTRLSIL.